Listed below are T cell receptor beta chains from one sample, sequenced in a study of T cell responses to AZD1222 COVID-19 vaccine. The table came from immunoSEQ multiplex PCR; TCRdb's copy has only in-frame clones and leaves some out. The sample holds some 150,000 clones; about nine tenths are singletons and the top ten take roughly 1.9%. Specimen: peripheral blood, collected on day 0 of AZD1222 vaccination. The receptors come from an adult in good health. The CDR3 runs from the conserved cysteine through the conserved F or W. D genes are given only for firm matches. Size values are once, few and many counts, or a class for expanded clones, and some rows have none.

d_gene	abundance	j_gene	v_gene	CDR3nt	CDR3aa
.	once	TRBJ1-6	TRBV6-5	TGTGCCAGCAGTTACTCCTCCCAAGGACATTCACCCCTCCACTTT	CASSYSSQGHSPLHF
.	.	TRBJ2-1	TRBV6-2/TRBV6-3	TGTGCCAGCAGTTACTCGGCGTCCGCGGGAAACAATGAGCAGTTCTTC	CASSYSASAGNNEQFF
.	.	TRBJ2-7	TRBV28	TGTGCCAGCAGTTTGGGACAACACTTCTACGAGCAGTACTTC	CASSLGQHFYEQYF
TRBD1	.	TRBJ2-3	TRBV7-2	TGTGCCAGCAGTCGGACAGGGGCTAGCACAGATACGCAGTATTTT	CASSRTGASTDTQYF
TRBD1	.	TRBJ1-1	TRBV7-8	TGTGCCAGCAGCTTAGTGGGACAGGGCGCTGAAGCTTTCTTT	CASSLVGQGAEAFF
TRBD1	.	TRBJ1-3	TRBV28	TGTGCCAGCAGGCTCAGCGCGGGACAGGGAAACACCATATATTTT	CASRLSAGQGNTIYF
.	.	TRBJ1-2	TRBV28	TGTGCCAGCAGCCTGGGCCGCGGGAAAGCTAACTATGGCTACACCTTC	CASSLGRGKANYGYTF
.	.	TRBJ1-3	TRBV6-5	TGTGCCAGCAGTTCAAGGGCCAGGAGAGAAGGAAACACCATATATTTT	CASSSRARREGNTIYF
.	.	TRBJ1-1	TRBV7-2	TGTGCCAGCAGGAAGGGCGCTGAAGCTTTCTTT	CASRKGAEAFF
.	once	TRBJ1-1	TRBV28	TGTGCCTGCATCAGGGGGAACACTGAAGCTTTCTTT	CACIRGNTEAFF
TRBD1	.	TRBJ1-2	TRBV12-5	TGTGCTAGTGGTTCACTTAGGGGGCAGAGCTATGGCTACACCTTC	CASGSLRGQSYGYTF
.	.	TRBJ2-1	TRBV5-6	TGTGCCAGCAGCCAGGGCTCCCATGAGCAGTTCTTC	CASSQGSHEQFF
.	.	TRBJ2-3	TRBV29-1	TGCAGCGTATCCCCTTCCTGGGAGGATACGCAGTATTTT	CSVSPSWEDTQYF
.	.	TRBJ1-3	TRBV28	TGTGCCAGCAGTCCTTCGCACGATGGCGTAAACACCATATATTTT	CASSPSHDGVNTIYF
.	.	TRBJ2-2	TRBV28	TGTGCCACCGATCCCTGGCAGGGTAAAAACACCGGGGAGCTGTTTTTT	CATDPWQGKNTGELFF
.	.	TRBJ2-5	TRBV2	TGTGCCAGCAGTAAGGAACTCCACGGGACCCAGTACTTC	CASSKELHGTQYF
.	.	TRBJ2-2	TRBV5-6	TGTGCCAGCAGCTTTAGAGGGTCCGGCTTGGGGACCGGGGAGCTGTTTTTT	CASSFRGSGLGTGELFF
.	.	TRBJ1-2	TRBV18	TGTGCCAGCTCACTGGACAGAGCTAACTATGGCTACACCTTC	CASSLDRANYGYTF
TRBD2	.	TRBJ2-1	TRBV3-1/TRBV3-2	TGTGCCAGCAGCCAGAGGACTAGCGGGATTTCCTACAATGAGCAGTTCTTC	CASSQRTSGISYNEQFF
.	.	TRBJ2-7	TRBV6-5	TGTGCCAGCAGCACCTGGATTGTCTACGAGCAGTACTTC	CASSTWIVYEQYF
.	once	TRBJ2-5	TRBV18	TGTGCCAGCTCACCACCGAAGGGACAATCGAAGACCCAGTACTTC	CASSPPKGQSKTQYF
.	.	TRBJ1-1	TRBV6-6	TGTGCCAGCAGTCACTCAGGTGCTTTCTTT	CASSHSGAFF
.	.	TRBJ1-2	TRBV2	TGTGCCAGCAGTACACAGGGCCTAAACTATGGCTACACCTTC	CASSTQGLNYGYTF
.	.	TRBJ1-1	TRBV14	TGTGCCAGCAGCCGAACGAACACTGAAGCTTTCTTT	CASSRTNTEAFF
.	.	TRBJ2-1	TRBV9	TGTGCCAGCAGCGTATCTGGGCTGGAATTTAATGAGCAGTTCTTC	CASSVSGLEFNEQFF
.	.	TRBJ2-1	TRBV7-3	TGTGCCAGCAGCTTAAAGGGGGACCATGAGCAGTTCTTC	CASSLKGDHEQFF
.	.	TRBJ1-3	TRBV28	TGTGCCAGCACGGACAGTGAGGGCTCTGGAAACACCATATATTTT	CASTDSEGSGNTIYF
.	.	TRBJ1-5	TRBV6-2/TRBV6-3	TGTGCCAGCAGTTACCCTGGGACAAGAAATCAGCCCCAGCATTTT	CASSYPGTRNQPQHF
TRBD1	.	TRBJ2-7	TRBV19	TGTGCCAGTAGGACCGGGACAGGGTCCTACGAGCAGTACTTC	CASRTGTGSYEQYF
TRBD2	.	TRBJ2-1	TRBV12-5	TGTGCTAGTGGGCGGGGAGGGGAGTACAATGAGCAGTTCTTC	CASGRGGEYNEQFF
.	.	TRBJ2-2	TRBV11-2	TGTGCCAGCAGAATAGGACGGGGAAGGGACACCGGGGAGCTGTTTTTT	CASRIGRGRDTGELFF
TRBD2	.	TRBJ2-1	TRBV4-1	TGCGCCAGCAGCCGAGATACCGGACTAGATTCCTACAATGAGCAGTTCTTC	CASSRDTGLDSYNEQFF
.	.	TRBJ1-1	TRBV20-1	TGCAGTGCTAGTTTAGACCCGAACACTGAAGCTTTCTTT	CSASLDPNTEAFF
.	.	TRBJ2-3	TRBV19	TGTGCCAGTAGTATTCTGGGCAGGGATACGCAGTATTTT	CASSILGRDTQYF
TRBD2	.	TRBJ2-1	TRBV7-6	TGTGCCAGCAGCCCTTTAAGGGGACTAGCGGGAGGAAATGAGCAGTTCTTC	CASSPLRGLAGGNEQFF
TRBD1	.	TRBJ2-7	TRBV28	TGTGCCAGCATAGGTGGCAGGGGGTACCACGAGCAGTACTTC	CASIGGRGYHEQYF
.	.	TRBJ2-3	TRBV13	TGTGCCAGCAGCCTTAGCGGAAAAGGAACAGATACGCAGTATTTT	CASSLSGKGTDTQYF
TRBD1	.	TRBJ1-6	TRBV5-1	TGCGCCAGCAGCCCAGACAGGGGGAATTCACCCCTCCACTTT	CASSPDRGNSPLHF
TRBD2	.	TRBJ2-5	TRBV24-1	TGTGCCACCGGGCTAGCGGGAGTGGAGACCCAGTACTTC	CATGLAGVETQYF
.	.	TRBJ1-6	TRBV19	TGTGCCAGTAGTATAGCCGCGGCGAGCTCCTATAATTCACCCCTCCACTTT	CASSIAAASSYNSPLHF
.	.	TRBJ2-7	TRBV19	TGTGCCAGTAGTATTGGACCTTTCTACGAGCAGTACTTC	CASSIGPFYEQYF
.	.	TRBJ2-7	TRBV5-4	TGTGCCAGCAGCTTGGCTCGACAAGGAAGCTACGAGCAGTACTTC	CASSLARQGSYEQYF
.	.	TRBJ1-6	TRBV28	TGTGCCAGCAGACAACACCGGGGTACCTCCTATAATTCACCCCTCCACTTT	CASRQHRGTSYNSPLHF
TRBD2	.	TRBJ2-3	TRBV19	TGTGCCAGTAGACCAAGACTAGCGGGCGCCACAGATACGCAGTATTTT	CASRPRLAGATDTQYF
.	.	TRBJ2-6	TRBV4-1	TGCGCCAGCAGCAAAGGGGGGGACTCTGGGGCCAACGTCCTGACTTTC	CASSKGGDSGANVLTF
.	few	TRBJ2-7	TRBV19	TGTGCCAGTAGTATCTACAGCGACAGGTCCTACGAGCAGTACTTC	CASSIYSDRSYEQYF
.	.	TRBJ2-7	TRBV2	TGTGCCAGCATCAGGGTACCCCCAAGCTCCTACGAGCAGTACTTC	CASIRVPPSSYEQYF